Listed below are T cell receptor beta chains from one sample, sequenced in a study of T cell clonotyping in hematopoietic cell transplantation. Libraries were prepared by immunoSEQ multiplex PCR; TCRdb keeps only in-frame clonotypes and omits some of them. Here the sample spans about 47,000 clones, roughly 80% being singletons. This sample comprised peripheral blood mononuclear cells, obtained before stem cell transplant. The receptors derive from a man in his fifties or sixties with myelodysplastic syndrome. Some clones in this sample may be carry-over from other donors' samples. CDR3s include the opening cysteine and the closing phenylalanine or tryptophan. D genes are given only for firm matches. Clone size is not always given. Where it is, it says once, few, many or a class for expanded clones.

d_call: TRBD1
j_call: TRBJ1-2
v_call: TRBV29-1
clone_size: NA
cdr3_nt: TGCAGCGTCGAAACAGGGGGCGCGGGTAACTATGGCTACACCTTC
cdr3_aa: CSVETGGAGNYGYTF

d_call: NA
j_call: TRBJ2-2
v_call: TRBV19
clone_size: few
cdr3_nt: TGTGCCAGTAGTCGGAGCCGGGACTGGACAAACACCGGGGAGCTGTTTTTT
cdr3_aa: CASSRSRDWTNTGELFF

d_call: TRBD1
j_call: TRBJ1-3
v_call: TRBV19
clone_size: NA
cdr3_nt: TGTGCCAGTAGGGGACAGGGGAGAAACACCATATATTTT
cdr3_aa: CASRGQGRNTIYF

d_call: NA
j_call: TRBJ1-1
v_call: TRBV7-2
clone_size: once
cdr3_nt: TGTGCCAGCAGCTCAGGGGAAATGAACACTGAAGCTTTCTTT
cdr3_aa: CASSSGEMNTEAFF

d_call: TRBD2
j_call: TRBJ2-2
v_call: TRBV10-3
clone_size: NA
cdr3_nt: TGTGCCATCAGTGAGTCCGGTAGCGGGGGTCTTCGCGGGGAGCTGTTTTTT
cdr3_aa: CAISESGSGGLRGELFF

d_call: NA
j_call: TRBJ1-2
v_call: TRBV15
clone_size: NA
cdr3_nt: TGTGCCACCAGCAGAGCCAACTATGGCTACACCTTC
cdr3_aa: CATSRANYGYTF

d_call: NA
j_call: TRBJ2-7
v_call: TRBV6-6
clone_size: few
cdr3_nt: TGTGCCAGCAGTTACTCGGAAGAACCGACAGACTACGAGCAGTACTTC
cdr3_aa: CASSYSEEPTDYEQYF

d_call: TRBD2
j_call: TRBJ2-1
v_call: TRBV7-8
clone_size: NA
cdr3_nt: TGTGCCAGCAGCCCTAGGCGCGGACTAGAAGGTGAGCAGTTCTTC
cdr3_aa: CASSPRRGLEGEQFF

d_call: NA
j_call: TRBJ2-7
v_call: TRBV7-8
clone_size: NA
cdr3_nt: TGTGCCAGCAGCTTCAGGGACGAGCAGTACTTC
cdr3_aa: CASSFRDEQYF

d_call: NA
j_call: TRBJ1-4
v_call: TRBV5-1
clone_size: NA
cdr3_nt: TGCGCCAGCAGCTTGGGAGGGGGTAACAATGAAAAACTGTTTTTT
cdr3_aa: CASSLGGGNNEKLFF